These 4 T cell receptor beta chains were all obtained from the same sample, sequenced in a study of T cell repertoires in cytomegalovirus infection (dated by TCRdb to the late 2010s). This specimen's treatment or condition label, interpreted: in vitro stimulation with specific CMV peptide epitopes to enrich CMV-specific T cells. No antigen is known for these receptors. The instrument was an Illumina HiSeq 1500. TCRdb redid the processing of the public reads, applying fastp at Q25 and MiXCR, and retained in-frame beta chains. Identical CDR3 protein sequences are pooled into one entry, listed with their most common genes and DNA. In this sample the table shows approximately 73,000 distinct CDR3 sequences, 35% to 45% of which occur a single time. The ten largest clones add up to 85% to 95% of the sample. The sample in question was CD8+ T cells from cultured PBMCs, obtained from culture after CMV antigen stimulation. The receptor set was obtained from a human donor in good health (CMV status not recorded). Some clones in this sample may be carry-over from other donors' samples.

The chain joins TRBV7-9 to TRBJ1-2, with 8 bases that match TRBD1. The CDR3 runs 18 residues. Trimming took 4 bases from V and 4 from J; bases not matched to a gene: 17. Germline CDR1 is SEHNR and CDR2 is FQNEAQ (reference sequence). The CDR3 nucleotides are TGTGCCAGCAGCTCTGCAAACACTGGACAGGGAACGAGCTATGGCTACACCTTC. Protein product: CASSSANTGQGTSYGYTF.

The rearrangement links TRBV6-1 to TRBJ2-7; D is perhaps TRBD2 (5 bases). CDR3 size: 14 residues. From germline, CDR1 is MNHNS and CDR2 SASEGT. The ends were cut back, 6 bases at V and 5 bases at J, with 17 bases in the middle. The CDR3 region has the DNA TGTGCCAGCAGCCTTGGAGGCTCGAACGACGAGCAGTACTTC. Protein product: CASSLGGSNDEQYF.

The sample holds a few counts of this clonotype. The genes are TRBV4-3 and TRBJ2-1, with 7 bases fitting TRBD2. CDR1 is LGHNA and CDR2 is YSLEER in the germline V gene. This CDR3 region has 17 residues. Unmatched junction bases numbered 14, after V lost 1 base and J lost 8 bases. CDR3 sequence (DNA): TGCGCCAGCAGCCAAGGGCCCGCCGGCGGGGGAATTGATGAGCAGTTCTTC. This encodes CASSQGPAGGGIDEQFF.

The genes are TRBV6-2 or TRBV6-3 and TRBJ1-1, with 8 bases matching TRBD1. Looked up from germline, CDR1 is MNHEY and CDR2 is SVGEGT. This CDR3 has 20 amino acids. V lost 3 bases and J lost 3; bases outside the gene matches: 21. The chain's CDR3 is CASSYALLPGTGRGDTEAFF. In nucleotides, the CDR3 is TGTGCCAGCAGTTATGCCCTGCTCCCAGGGACAGGCCGCGGGGACACTGAAGCTTTCTTT.